The sequence of this T cell receptor beta chain was determined in a study of spatial heterogeneity in lung cancer. TCRdb recomputed calls from the 5' RACE reads with MiXCR, one row per CDR3 protein. The sample holds approximately 15,000 distinct CDR3 sequences, roughly 3.6% seen once. Time point defined: sample taken at primary tumor resection. The cohort: about 79 early-stage, untreated non-small cell lung cancer patients. The CDR3 spans 11 residues. CDR1 and CDR2 from the germline V gene are SGHDT and YYEEEE. V lost 1 base and J lost 7, with 3 bases in between. Ten or more counts support this clonotype. This beta chain was picked up by a library intended for alpha chains and is off target, so its count carries little meaning.

This sequence was found in a male donor with early-stage non-small cell lung cancer. The V call is TRBV5-6, the J call TRBJ2-1; the D is unclear. The sequenced sample was normal lung tissue next to the tumor, obtained at surgery. The CDR3 DNA reads as TGTGCCAGCAGCTTGTTGAATGAGCAGTTCTTC. Translating gives CASSLLNEQFF.